This passage covers 8 T cell receptor beta chains from one sample sequenced in a study of monozygotic twins with inflammatory bowel disease. TCRdb reprocessed the 5' RACE reads and stores each CDR3 protein as one record, lacking DNA. The sample includes fewer than 400,000 distinct CDR3 sequences. The specimen sequenced was blood. Receptors were obtained from a human donor with ulcerative colitis or Crohn's disease, or a healthy co-twin of an affected twin (not recorded which).

The CDR3 region is CASSRSPGQPQHF. The chain uses TRBV4-3 and TRBJ1-5. This CDR3 has 13 amino acids. CDR1 and CDR2 (germline): LGHNA, YSLEER.

The J gene is TRBJ1-2, the V gene TRBV3-1; TCRdb's D call, TRBD1, is unchecked because there is no DNA. This CDR3 has 16 residues. Per germline, CDR1 LGHDT and CDR2 YNNKEL (reference sequence). CDR3 amino acids: CASSQAEGGVGYGYTF.

V gene TRBV10-3 combines with J gene TRBJ2-7; the D gene TCRdb calls, TRBD1, cannot be checked with no DNA. The CDR3 spans 15 residues. Germline CDR1 reads ENHRY; CDR2 reads SYGVKD. The CDR3 sequence: CAIRTGTESYYEQYF.

The V call is TRBV1, the J call TRBJ2-1. TRBV1 is a listed pseudogene. The CDR3 totals 11 residues. CDR3 sequence reads: CTSESYNEQFF.

The chain uses TRBV4-3 and TRBJ2-2; TCRdb's D call, TRBD1, is unchecked because there is no DNA. The length of the CDR3 is 16 residues. Per the germline V gene, CDR1 is LGHNA and CDR2 is YSLEER. The CDR3 sequence is CASSQSWTSNTGELFF.

J is TRBJ1-1 and V is TRBV20-1. Germline loops: CDR1 DFQATT, CDR2 SNEGSKA (reference sequence). The CDR3 is made up of 12 amino acids. CDR3 residues: CSARYQNTEAFF.

V usage is TRBV24-1 and J usage is TRBJ2-1; TCRdb outputs TRBD1, but without DNA this stays unchecked. Germline V gene data show CDR1 as KGHDR and CDR2 as SFDVKD. The CDR3 loop spans 16 amino acids. CDR3: CATSDFGTGKNNEQFF.

This sequence joins TRBV5-1 and TRBJ2-3; the TCRdb call, TRBD1, lacks DNA for checking. The length of the CDR3 is 15 residues. From germline, CDR1 is SGHRS and CDR2 YFSETQ. CDR3: CASTHGDGLTDTQYF.